The rows below give T cell receptor beta chains drawn from one sample of a study of chemoradiotherapy in HPV16-positive cancers. The protocol was immunoSEQ multiplex PCR, while the TCRdb copy is restricted to in-frame clones and leaves out a portion. The sample includes fewer than 30,000 clones, 91% of them seen just once. Source: blood, taken from a patient who underwent chemoradiotherapy. These receptors were collected from a human donor with HPV-associated anogenital cancer. CDR3s include the opening cysteine and the closing phenylalanine or tryptophan. Each record gives: J gene, V gene, clone size, D gene, CDR3 DNA, CDR3 protein. D genes are given only for firm matches. The size entry is marked missing in some rows and otherwise reads once, few, many or a size class.

j_gene: TRBJ2-1; v_gene: TRBV30; abundance: NA; d_gene: NA; CDR3nt: TGTGCCTGGAGTGCCTCGAACAGGAACAATGAGCAGTTCTTC; CDR3aa: CAWSASNRNNEQFF
j_gene: TRBJ1-5; v_gene: TRBV5-1; abundance: NA; d_gene: NA; CDR3nt: TGCGCCAGCAGCTATTCTCCTGGCAATCAGCCCCAGCATTTT; CDR3aa: CASSYSPGNQPQHF
j_gene: TRBJ2-5; v_gene: TRBV5-4; abundance: NA; d_gene: NA; CDR3nt: TGTGCCAGCAGCTTGTTCCAGTACCAAGAGACCCAGTACTTC; CDR3aa: CASSLFQYQETQYF
j_gene: TRBJ1-1; v_gene: TRBV11-2; abundance: NA; d_gene: TRBD1; CDR3nt: TGTGCCAGCAGCTTATTGAGTCGACAGGGGAACACTGAAGCTTTCTTT; CDR3aa: CASSLLSRQGNTEAFF
j_gene: TRBJ2-7; v_gene: TRBV7-9; abundance: once; d_gene: NA; CDR3nt: TGTGCCAGCAGCGACGGGCCTTACCCGTACGAGCAGTACTTC; CDR3aa: CASSDGPYPYEQYF
j_gene: TRBJ2-1; v_gene: TRBV7-6; abundance: NA; d_gene: TRBD2; CDR3nt: TGTGCCAGCAGCACCCTAGCGGGAGACAATGAGCAGTTCTTC; CDR3aa: CASSTLAGDNEQFF
j_gene: TRBJ2-3; v_gene: TRBV18; abundance: NA; d_gene: TRBD2; CDR3nt: TGTGCCAGCTCCCGACTAGCGGAGGCAGATACGCAGTATTTT; CDR3aa: CASSRLAEADTQYF
j_gene: TRBJ1-1; v_gene: TRBV29-1; abundance: NA; d_gene: NA; CDR3nt: TGCAGCGTTGGCCAGGCCTTAGGGACTGAAGCTTTCTTT; CDR3aa: CSVGQALGTEAFF
j_gene: TRBJ2-7; v_gene: TRBV27; abundance: NA; d_gene: TRBD1; CDR3nt: TGTGCCAGCAGCCGTTTGACAGGGCCCTACGAGCAGTACTTC; CDR3aa: CASSRLTGPYEQYF
j_gene: TRBJ2-1; v_gene: TRBV11-2; abundance: once; d_gene: NA; CDR3nt: TGTGCCAGCAGCTTAGGGGGGGCGCAGAATGAGCAGTTCTTC; CDR3aa: CASSLGGAQNEQFF
j_gene: TRBJ1-2; v_gene: TRBV18; abundance: NA; d_gene: NA; CDR3nt: TGTGCCAGCTCACCAGGGAGCAGCCACACCTTC; CDR3aa: CASSPGSSHTF
j_gene: TRBJ2-7; v_gene: TRBV10-1; abundance: NA; d_gene: NA; CDR3nt: TGCGCCAGCAGTGAGAACATAGGGGGGGCCTACGAGCAGTACTTC; CDR3aa: CASSENIGGAYEQYF
j_gene: TRBJ1-1; v_gene: TRBV18; abundance: NA; d_gene: NA; CDR3nt: TGTGCCAGCTCACCGGGACAAAACACTGAAGCTTTCTTT; CDR3aa: CASSPGQNTEAFF
j_gene: TRBJ1-1; v_gene: TRBV28; abundance: once; d_gene: TRBD1; CDR3nt: TGTGCCAGCAGTTATACAGGGGGCACTGAAGCTTTCTTT; CDR3aa: CASSYTGGTEAFF
j_gene: TRBJ1-1; v_gene: TRBV28; abundance: NA; d_gene: NA; CDR3nt: TGTGCCAGCAGTTTAGGGTGGGCAGGGGACGCTTTCTTT; CDR3aa: CASSLGWAGDAFF
j_gene: TRBJ2-3; v_gene: TRBV27; abundance: NA; d_gene: TRBD2; CDR3nt: TGTGCCAGCAGTTGGGCGGGAGGGATCACAGATACGCAGTATTTT; CDR3aa: CASSWAGGITDTQYF
j_gene: TRBJ2-3; v_gene: TRBV5-1; abundance: once; d_gene: TRBD2; CDR3nt: TGCGCCAGCAGCTTATTCGGGGGGGATAGCACAGATACGCAGTATTTT; CDR3aa: CASSLFGGDSTDTQYF
j_gene: TRBJ1-2; v_gene: TRBV19; abundance: NA; d_gene: NA; CDR3nt: TGTGCCAGTAGTTTCCAAGCTAACTATGGCTACACCTTC; CDR3aa: CASSFQANYGYTF
j_gene: TRBJ1-2; v_gene: TRBV7-9; abundance: NA; d_gene: TRBD1; CDR3nt: TGTGCCAGCAGCTTAGCGGAGGGGGCGGTTAACTATGGCTACACCTTC; CDR3aa: CASSLAEGAVNYGYTF
j_gene: TRBJ2-2; v_gene: TRBV15; abundance: NA; d_gene: NA; CDR3nt: TGTGCCACCAGCAGGGACGTGGGCACCGGGGAGCTGTTTTTT; CDR3aa: CATSRDVGTGELFF
j_gene: TRBJ1-5; v_gene: TRBV19; abundance: NA; d_gene: TRBD1; CDR3nt: TGTGCCAGTAGCCGAGGGACAGGGGGTATTCAGCCCCAGCATTTT; CDR3aa: CASSRGTGGIQPQHF
j_gene: TRBJ2-1; v_gene: TRBV5-5; abundance: NA; d_gene: NA; CDR3nt: TGTGCCAGCAGCGTGGGACTCCAAACCTACAATGAGCAGTTCTTC; CDR3aa: CASSVGLQTYNEQFF
j_gene: TRBJ2-6; v_gene: TRBV11-3; abundance: NA; d_gene: NA; CDR3nt: TGTGCCAGCAGCCCGGGACGAAGCTCTGGGGCCAACGTCCTGACTTTC; CDR3aa: CASSPGRSSGANVLTF
j_gene: TRBJ2-7; v_gene: TRBV19; abundance: NA; d_gene: NA; CDR3nt: TGTGCCAGTAGTACCCAAACAGGGTCCTACGAGCAGTACTTC; CDR3aa: CASSTQTGSYEQYF
j_gene: TRBJ2-7; v_gene: TRBV6-6; abundance: NA; d_gene: NA; CDR3nt: TGTGCCAGCAGTTACACCACGATGGGAGACGAGCAGTACTTC; CDR3aa: CASSYTTMGDEQYF
j_gene: TRBJ1-2; v_gene: TRBV6-5; abundance: once; d_gene: NA; CDR3nt: TGTGCCAGCAGTTACAGCGGGGGGGAAGCATACACCTTC; CDR3aa: CASSYSGGEAYTF
j_gene: TRBJ1-5; v_gene: TRBV19; abundance: NA; d_gene: NA; CDR3nt: TGTGCCAGTAGTATAGTCCCATATAGCAATCAGCCCCAGCATTTT; CDR3aa: CASSIVPYSNQPQHF
j_gene: TRBJ2-6; v_gene: TRBV10-3; abundance: NA; d_gene: TRBD1; CDR3nt: TGTGCCATCAGACAGGGGTCCGACGGGGCCAACGTCCTGACTTTC; CDR3aa: CAIRQGSDGANVLTF
j_gene: TRBJ1-1; v_gene: TRBV7-3; abundance: NA; d_gene: TRBD1; CDR3nt: TGTGCCAGCAGCTCCGACGGACAGGGAAGCGAAGCTTTCTTT; CDR3aa: CASSSDGQGSEAFF
j_gene: TRBJ2-3; v_gene: TRBV5-1; abundance: NA; d_gene: NA; CDR3nt: TGCGCCAGCAGCTCTAGCGCCGCTAGCACAGATACGCAGTATTTT; CDR3aa: CASSSSAASTDTQYF
j_gene: TRBJ2-5; v_gene: TRBV1; abundance: NA; d_gene: NA; CDR3nt: TGCACCAGCAGCCACGAAATGGAGGGAGGGTACCAAGAGACCCAGTACTTC; CDR3aa: CTSSHEMEGGYQETQYF
j_gene: TRBJ2-7; v_gene: TRBV7-2; abundance: NA; d_gene: TRBD1; CDR3nt: TGTGCCAGCAGCTTTCATCAGGGGGCCTACGAGCAGTACTTC; CDR3aa: CASSFHQGAYEQYF
j_gene: TRBJ1-1; v_gene: TRBV6-6; abundance: once; d_gene: NA; CDR3nt: TGTGCCAGCAGTGACTCCCCTATAATGAACACTGAAGCTTTCTTT; CDR3aa: CASSDSPIMNTEAFF
j_gene: TRBJ2-5; v_gene: TRBV14; abundance: NA; d_gene: NA; CDR3nt: TGTGCCAGCAGCCAAGCCTATCGGGGGCAAGAGACCCAGTACTTC; CDR3aa: CASSQAYRGQETQYF
j_gene: TRBJ2-3; v_gene: TRBV25-1; abundance: NA; d_gene: NA; CDR3nt: TGTGCCAGCAGTGATACAGCTGATACGCAGTATTTT; CDR3aa: CASSDTADTQYF
j_gene: TRBJ2-3; v_gene: TRBV7-9; abundance: NA; d_gene: NA; CDR3nt: TGTGCCAGCAGCCAGACTATCACGCAGTATTTT; CDR3aa: CASSQTITQYF
j_gene: TRBJ1-4; v_gene: TRBV30; abundance: NA; d_gene: NA; CDR3nt: TGTGCCTGGAGTAAGGGCATACTCGGGAGGCCGGGGGAAAAACTGTTTTTT; CDR3aa: CAWSKGILGRPGEKLFF
j_gene: TRBJ2-5; v_gene: TRBV2; abundance: NA; d_gene: NA; CDR3nt: TGTGCCAGCAGTGAAGAACTCACCCCGACCCAGTACTTC; CDR3aa: CASSEELTPTQYF
j_gene: TRBJ1-6; v_gene: TRBV19; abundance: NA; d_gene: NA; CDR3nt: TGTGCCAGTAGTATCGGAGAGGTCCGGGGGTCACCCCTCCACTTT; CDR3aa: CASSIGEVRGSPLHF